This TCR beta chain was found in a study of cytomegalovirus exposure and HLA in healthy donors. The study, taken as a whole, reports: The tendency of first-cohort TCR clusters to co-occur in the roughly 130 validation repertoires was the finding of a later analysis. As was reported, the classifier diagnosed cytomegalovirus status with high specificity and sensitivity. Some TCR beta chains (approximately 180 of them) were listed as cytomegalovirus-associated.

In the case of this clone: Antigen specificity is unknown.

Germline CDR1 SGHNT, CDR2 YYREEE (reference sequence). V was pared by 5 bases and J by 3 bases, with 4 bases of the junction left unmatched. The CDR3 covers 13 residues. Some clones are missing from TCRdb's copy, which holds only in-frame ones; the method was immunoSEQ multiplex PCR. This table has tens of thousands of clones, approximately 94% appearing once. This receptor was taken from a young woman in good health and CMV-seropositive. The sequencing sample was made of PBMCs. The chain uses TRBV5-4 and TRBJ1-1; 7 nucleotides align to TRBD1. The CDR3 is CASRPTGDTEAFF. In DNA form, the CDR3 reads TGTGCCAGCAGGCCAACAGGGGACACTGAAGCTTTCTTT.